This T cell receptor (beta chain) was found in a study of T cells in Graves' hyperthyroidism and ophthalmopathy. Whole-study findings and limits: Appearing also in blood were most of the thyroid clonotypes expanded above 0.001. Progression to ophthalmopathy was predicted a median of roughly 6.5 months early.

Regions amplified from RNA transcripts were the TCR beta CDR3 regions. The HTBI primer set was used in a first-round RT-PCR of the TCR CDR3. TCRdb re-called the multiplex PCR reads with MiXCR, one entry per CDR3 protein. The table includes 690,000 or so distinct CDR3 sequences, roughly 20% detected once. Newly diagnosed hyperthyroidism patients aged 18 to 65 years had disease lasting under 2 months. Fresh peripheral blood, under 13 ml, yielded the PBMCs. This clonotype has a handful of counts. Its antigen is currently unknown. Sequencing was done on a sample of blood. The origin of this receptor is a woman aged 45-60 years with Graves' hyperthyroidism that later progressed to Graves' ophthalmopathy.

The CDR3 protein is CASRETGVINSPLHF. CDR3 DNA: TGTGCCAGCAGAGAGACAGGAGTCATTAATTCACCCCTCCACTTT. V usage is TRBV12-3 or TRBV12-4 and J usage is TRBJ1-6; D possibly corresponds to TRBD1 (6 bases). The CDR3 covers 15 residues. V was pared by 6 bases and J by 6 bases, with 15 bases between.